This TCR beta chain is from a study of blood T cell repertoires in COVID-19. Study summary: Both acute and convalescent COVID-19 samples were obtained from the United States, Italy and Spain. T cells, B-cell-depleted T cells, or PBMCs supplied cDNA or gDNA.

In the original workflow: Reference gene primer amplification gave estimated nucleated cell counts. The method was immunoSEQ multiplex PCR; TCRdb's version includes in-frame clones alone and lacks a portion of them. V and J calls and clone size come straight from that table; D and trimming were deduced from the DNA. The sample includes 250,000 or so clones, around 83% seen only once; the top ten take roughly 2%. This clone was detected a few times. This CDR3 is built from 16 residues. The V gene end was trimmed by 1 base and the J gene end by 8 bases; junction bases not matched to a gene: 6. CDR1 MNHNS and CDR2 SASEGT come from the germline V gene.

The origin of this receptor is a man aged 30-40 years who had recovered from COVID-19. The chain links TRBV6-1 to TRBJ2-1; TRBD2 matches at 12 bases. Sequencing was carried out using peripheral blood. The CDR3 loop is CASSEGTSGERYEQFF. The CDR3 bases are TGTGCCAGCAGTGAAGGGACTAGCGGGGAAAGGTATGAGCAGTTCTTC.